Below, 3 T cell receptor beta chains from the same sample are listed, as sequenced in a study of cytomegalovirus exposure and HLA in healthy donors. Vbeta (60) and Jbeta (13) primers were used in the PCR. Generated by immunoSEQ multiplex PCR, the TCRdb table keeps only in-frame clones and is missing some. The table has about 63,000 clones, over 60% seen once. Sequences were obtained from PBMCs. These receptors were collected from a middle-aged man in good health and CMV-seropositive.

The chain is built from TRBV30 and TRBJ2-3, with 11 nucleotides matching TRBD1. The CDR3 has 14 residues. With 4 bases clipped from V and 5 bases from J, the junction kept 5 bases outside the gene matches. Germline-derived CDR1 and CDR2 are GTSNPN and SVGIG (reference sequence). Written as DNA, the CDR3 is TGTGCCTGGACGGACAGGGGGCATGGAGATACGCAGTATTTT. It codes for CAWTDRGHGDTQYF.

V gene TRBV14 combines with J gene TRBJ2-7, with 7 bases lining up with TRBD2. Germline-derived CDR1 and CDR2 are SGHDN and FVKESK. The CDR3 sequence is 15 residues long. V gave up 4 bases and J gave up 2 bases; unmatched junction bases: 8. CDR3 nucleotide sequence: TGTGCCAGCAGCCCAGGTGGGACTACGGCCTACGAGCAGTACTTC. Translation gives CASSPGGTTAYEQYF.

The chain employs TRBV29-1 and TRBJ1-3; 9 bases map to TRBD1. Germline-derived CDR1 and CDR2 are SQVTM and ANQGSEA. The CDR3 length is 14 residues. Unmatched junction bases numbered 6, after V lost 6 bases and J lost 3 bases. This CDR3 reads CSVLQGANGNTIYF. CDR3 coding DNA: TGCAGCGTCCTACAGGGGGCGAATGGAAACACCATATATTTT.